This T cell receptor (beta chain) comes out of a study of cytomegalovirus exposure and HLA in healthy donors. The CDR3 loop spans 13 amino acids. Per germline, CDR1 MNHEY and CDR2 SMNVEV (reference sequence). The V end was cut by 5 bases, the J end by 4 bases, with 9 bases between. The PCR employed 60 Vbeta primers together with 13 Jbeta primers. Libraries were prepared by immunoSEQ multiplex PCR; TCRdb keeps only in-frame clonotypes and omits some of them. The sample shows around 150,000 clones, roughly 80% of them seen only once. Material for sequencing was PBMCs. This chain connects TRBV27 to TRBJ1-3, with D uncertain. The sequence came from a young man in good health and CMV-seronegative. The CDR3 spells CASSPTNGNTIYF. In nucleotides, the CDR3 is TGTGCCAGCAGTCCCACAAACGGAAACACCATATATTTT.